This record looks at one TCR beta chain sequence and its context. No antigen is known for it. Deletions cut 1 base from V and 1 base from J, with 10 bases between. The CDR3 totals 15 residues. Germline CDR1 and CDR2: SNHLY and FYNNEI. The data are from a study of OX40 agonist ivuxolimab in advanced cancers. Looking at the study overall: Having had anti-PD-1, anti-PD-L1 or anti-CTLA-4 therapy before was allowed, and approximately 40% had some.

The study sampled blood at baseline, cycle 4 day 1, and cycle 7 day 1. TCRdb keeps only in-frame clones here, not all; method: immunoSEQ multiplex PCR. Here the sample spans 60,000 to 85,000 clones, about 83% being singletons. Whole-study findings and limits: Among the lowest peripheral clonal expansion occurred in 0.1-3.0 mg/kg partial responders. In CD8+ T cells, expanded clones were on average more numerous than in CD4+.

The chain joins TRBV2 to TRBJ1-1; the D gene is possibly TRBD1 (5 bases). The specimen comprised CD4+ or CD8+ T cells sorted from blood, sampled in a trial of the OX40 agonist ivuxolimab. The receptor was derived from an adult with an advanced solid tumor such as melanoma, head and neck, liver or kidney cancer. CDR3 region: CASSEERQPNTEAFF. CDR3 bases: TGTGCCAGCAGTGAAGAGAGACAGCCGAACACTGAAGCTTTCTTT.